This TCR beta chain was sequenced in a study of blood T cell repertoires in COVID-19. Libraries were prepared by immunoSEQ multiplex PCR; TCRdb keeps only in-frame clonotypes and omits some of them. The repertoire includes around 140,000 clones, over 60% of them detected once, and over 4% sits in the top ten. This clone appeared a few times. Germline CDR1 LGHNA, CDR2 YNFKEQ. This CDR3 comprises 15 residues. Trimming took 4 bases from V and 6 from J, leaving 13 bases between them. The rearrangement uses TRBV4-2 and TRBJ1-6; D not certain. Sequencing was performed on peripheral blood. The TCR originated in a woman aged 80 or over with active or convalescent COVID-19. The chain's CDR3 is CASSLRESGNSPLHF. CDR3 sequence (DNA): TGTGCCAGCAGCCTTCGGGAATCGGGTAATTCACCCCTCCACTTT.